This T cell receptor beta chain was obtained from a study of T cells in Graves' hyperthyroidism and ophthalmopathy. There were TCR beta CDR3 regions amplified from RNA transcripts. HTBI primers were the set used in a first-round RT-PCR of the TCR CDR3. Each CDR3 protein is one row after TCRdb ran MiXCR on the multiplex PCR reads. The sample includes under 550,000 distinct CDR3 sequences, approximately 15% of them seen just once. This clonotype was recorded many times. Germline CDR1 reads DFQATT; CDR2 reads SNEGSKA (reference sequence). The CDR3 consists of 12 residues. Trimming left V 2 bases short and J 1 base short, with 5 bases between.

The receptor was derived from a young woman with Graves' hyperthyroidism. This chain uses TRBV20-1 with TRBJ1-1; D gene ambiguous. Material for sequencing was blood. CDR3 region: CSARFQNTEAFF. CDR3 nucleotides: TGCAGTGCTAGATTCCAGAACACTGAAGCTTTCTTT.